This T cell receptor (beta chain) was sequenced in a study of read filtering for tumor transcriptome and immune sequencing. General observations from the study: The sorted CD138-negative fraction was a mixed bone marrow immune population, not purified T cells. Compared with RNA-seq, IR-seq gave much higher clonotype depth and reliability.

This clonotype was seen many times. Its target is unknown. V was trimmed by 3 bases and J by 8 bases, leaving 13 bases between them. Germline assignment: CDR1 SGHVS and CDR2 FQNEAQ. The CDR3 spans 14 residues. Molecular barcoded adaptors covering alpha/delta and beta/gamma chains were used on 400 to 450 ng RNA. MiXCR was run by TCRdb on the reads, yielding one entry per CDR3 protein. This sample has around 140,000 distinct CDR3 sequences; roughly 13% occur once, and the top ten carry 7.5% to 9.5%. The receptor was isolated from a donor aged 40 or over with multiple myeloma. The chain joins TRBV7-8 to TRBJ1-4; D unclear. Sequenced input: a population of CD138-negative cells sorted from bone marrow. CDR3 residues: CASSLGRPREKLFF. CDR3 bases: TGTGCCAGCAGCTTGGGGAGGCCCCGGGAAAAACTGTTTTTT.